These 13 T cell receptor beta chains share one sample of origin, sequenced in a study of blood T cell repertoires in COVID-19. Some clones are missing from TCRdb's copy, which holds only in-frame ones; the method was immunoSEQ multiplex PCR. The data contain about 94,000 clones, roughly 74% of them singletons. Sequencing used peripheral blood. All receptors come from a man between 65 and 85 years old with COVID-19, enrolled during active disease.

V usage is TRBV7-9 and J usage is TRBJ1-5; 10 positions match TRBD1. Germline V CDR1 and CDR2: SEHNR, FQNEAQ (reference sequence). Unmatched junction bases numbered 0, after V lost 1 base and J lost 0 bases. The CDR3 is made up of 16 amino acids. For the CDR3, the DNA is TGTGCCAGCAGCTTAGGGACAGGGGGTAGCAATCAGCCCCAGCATTTT. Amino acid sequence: CASSLGTGGSNQPQHF.

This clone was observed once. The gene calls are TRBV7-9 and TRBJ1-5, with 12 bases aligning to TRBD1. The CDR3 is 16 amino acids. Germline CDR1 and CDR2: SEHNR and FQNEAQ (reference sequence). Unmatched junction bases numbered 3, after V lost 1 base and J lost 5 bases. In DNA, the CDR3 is TGTGCCAGCAGCTTAGGGGGACAGGGGGCTTATCAGCCCCAGCATTTT. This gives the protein CASSLGGQGAYQPQHF.

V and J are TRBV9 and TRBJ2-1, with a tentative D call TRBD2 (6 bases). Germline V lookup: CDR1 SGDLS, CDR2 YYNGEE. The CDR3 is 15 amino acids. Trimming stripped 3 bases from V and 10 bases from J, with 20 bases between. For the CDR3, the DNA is TGTGCCAGCAGCGCCAATACCCTCCTAGCGAACGAGCAGTTCTTC. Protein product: CASSANTLLANEQFF.

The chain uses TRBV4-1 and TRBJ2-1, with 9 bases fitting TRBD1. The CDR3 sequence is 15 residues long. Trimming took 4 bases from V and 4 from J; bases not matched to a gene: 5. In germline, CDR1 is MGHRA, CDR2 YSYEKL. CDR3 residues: CASSPGQGSYNEQFF. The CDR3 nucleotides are TGCGCCAGCAGCCCGGGACAGGGCTCTTACAATGAGCAGTTCTTC.

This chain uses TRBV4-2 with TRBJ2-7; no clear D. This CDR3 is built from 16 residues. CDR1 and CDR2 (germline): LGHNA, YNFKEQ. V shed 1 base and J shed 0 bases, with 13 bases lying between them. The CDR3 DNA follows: TGTGCCAGCAGCCAAGGCCTAAACAGAGACTCCTACGAGCAGTACTTC. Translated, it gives CASSQGLNRDSYEQYF.

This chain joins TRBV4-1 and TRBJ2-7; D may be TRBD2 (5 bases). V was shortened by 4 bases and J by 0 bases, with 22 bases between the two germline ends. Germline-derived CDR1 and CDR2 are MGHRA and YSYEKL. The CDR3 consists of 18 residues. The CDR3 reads CASSLSRASGSSSYEQYF. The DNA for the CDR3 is TGCGCCAGCAGCCTCAGCCGGGCCAGCGGTTCTAGCTCCTACGAGCAGTACTTC.

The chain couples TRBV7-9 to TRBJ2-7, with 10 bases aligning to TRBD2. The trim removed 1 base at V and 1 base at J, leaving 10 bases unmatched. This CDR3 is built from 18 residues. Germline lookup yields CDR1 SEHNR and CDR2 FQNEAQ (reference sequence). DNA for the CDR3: TGTGCCAGCAGCTTAGTCGGTAGCGGGAGGCTTTGGTCCTACGAGCAGTACTTC. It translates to CASSLVGSGRLWSYEQYF. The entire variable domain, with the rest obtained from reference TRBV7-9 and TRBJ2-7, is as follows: DTGVSQNPRHKITKRGQNVTFRCDPISEHNRLYWYRQTLGQGPEFLTYFQNEAQLEKSRLLSDRFSAERPKGSFSTLEIQRTEQGDSAMYLCASSLVGSGRLWSYEQYFGPGTRLTVT.

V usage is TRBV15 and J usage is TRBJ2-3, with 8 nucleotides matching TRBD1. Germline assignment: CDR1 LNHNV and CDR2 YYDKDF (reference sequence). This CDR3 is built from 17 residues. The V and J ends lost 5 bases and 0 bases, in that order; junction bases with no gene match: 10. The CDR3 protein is CATSQTPQGASTDTQYF. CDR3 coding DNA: TGTGCCACCAGCCAAACGCCCCAGGGGGCTAGCACAGATACGCAGTATTTT.

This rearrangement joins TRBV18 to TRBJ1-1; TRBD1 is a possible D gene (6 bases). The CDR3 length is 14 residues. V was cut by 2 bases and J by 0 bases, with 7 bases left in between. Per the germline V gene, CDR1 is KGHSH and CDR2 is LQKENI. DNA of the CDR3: TGTGCCAGCTCACCAACAGGGATGAACACTGAAGCTTTCTTT. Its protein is CASSPTGMNTEAFF.

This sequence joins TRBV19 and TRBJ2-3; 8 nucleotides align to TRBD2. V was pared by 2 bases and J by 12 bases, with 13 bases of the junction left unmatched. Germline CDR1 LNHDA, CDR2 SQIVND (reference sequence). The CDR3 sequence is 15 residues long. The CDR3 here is CASSIPGQRTSPQYF. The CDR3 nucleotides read TGTGCCAGTAGTATACCGGGTCAGCGGACTAGCCCCCAGTATTTT.

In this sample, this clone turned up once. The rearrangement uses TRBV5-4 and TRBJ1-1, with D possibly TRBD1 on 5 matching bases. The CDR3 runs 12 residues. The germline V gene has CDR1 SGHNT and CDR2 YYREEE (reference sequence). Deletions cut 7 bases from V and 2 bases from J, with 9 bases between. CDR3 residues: CASGRENTEAFF. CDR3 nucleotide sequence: TGTGCCAGCGGCAGGGAAAACACTGAAGCTTTCTTT.

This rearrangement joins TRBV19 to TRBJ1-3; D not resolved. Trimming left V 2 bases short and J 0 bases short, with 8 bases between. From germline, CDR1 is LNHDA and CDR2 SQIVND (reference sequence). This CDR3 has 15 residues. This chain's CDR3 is CASSIKANSGNTIYF. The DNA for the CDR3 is TGTGCCAGTAGTATAAAAGCGAACTCTGGAAACACCATATATTTT.

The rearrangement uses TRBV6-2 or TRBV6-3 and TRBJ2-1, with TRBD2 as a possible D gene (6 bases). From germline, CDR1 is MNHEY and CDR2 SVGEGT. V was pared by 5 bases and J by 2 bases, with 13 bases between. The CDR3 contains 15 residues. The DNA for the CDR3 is TGTGCCAGCAGTACGGGGGATCCACCCTACAATGAGCAGTTCTTC. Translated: CASSTGDPPYNEQFF.